The sequence of this TCR beta chain was determined in a study of alternative splicing in chronic myeloid leukemia remission (dated by TCRdb to the early 2020s). General notes on the study: RNA sequencing was used to profile peripheral blood taken from chronic-phase CML patients both at diagnosis and at remission, and those profiles were then compared against healthy donors. The median age was around 50 years at diagnosis, 56 to 60 at remission and roughly 37 for the healthy controls. Trizol was used to extract total RNA from peripheral blood mononuclear cells of diagnosis, remission and control samples. Female/male counts of 11/5 were recorded for diagnosis samples, 8/3 for remission samples and 2/4 for controls.

The paper as a whole reports these results and caveats: Blood cell composition differed strongly depending on the timepoint, moving from an enrichment of myeloid progenitors at diagnosis to an enrichment of mature lymphoid cells at remission. At remission, blood cell composition was reshaped to resemble that of the lymphoid cell-enriched normal controls.

Six healthy donors provided peripheral blood as normal controls. The library came from bulk RNA-seq. The TruSeq Stranded RNA sample prep kit was used to generate libraries of poly-A-enriched mRNA from an input of about 0.98 ug total RNA. Each sample was sequenced in triplicate using paired-end sequencing on a HiSeq 2500. A read length of 125 nucleotides per mate was used for RNA-seq. In the source study's methods: After trimming, reads were aligned to hg38 using STAR v2.7, and quality control was handled by FASTQC, RSeQC and multiqc. Salmon 0.14.1 was used to quantify gene expression levels as transcripts per million (TPM). The results of principal component analysis suggested that neither trial, library batch, sequencing batch, treatment regimen nor sex drove the transcriptomic profiles. Each CDR3 protein sequence appears as one entry after TCRdb reprocessed the reads, and no DNA is included. The V and J calls come from TCRdb's annotation, not from the publication. The sample records several hundred distinct CDR3 sequences, 95% to 98% of which are singletons. Approximately 6.5% of the sample is held by the ten biggest clonotypes.

To note about this clonotype: The clone's antigen remains unknown.

The CDR3 sequence holds 15 residues, the cysteine and phenylalanine included. Only the protein is on record. CDR1 and CDR2 were assigned from the germline V gene as SNHLY and FYNNEI. The chain was built from TRBV2 and TRBJ1-4; without DNA, the TCRdb call of TRBD1 cannot be checked. Sequenced input: PBMCs. The clonotype was recovered from a person aged 25 to 49 in good health. CDR3 loop: CASRLQGATNEKLFF. This CDR3, with the reference TRBV2 and TRBJ1-4 proteins standing in past its ends, gives the full variable domain EPEVTQTPSHQVTQMGQEVILRCVPISNHLYFYWYRQILGQKVEFLVSFYNNEISEKSEIFDDQFSVERPDGSNFTLKIRSTKLEDSAMYFCASRLQGATNEKLFFGSGTQLSVL.